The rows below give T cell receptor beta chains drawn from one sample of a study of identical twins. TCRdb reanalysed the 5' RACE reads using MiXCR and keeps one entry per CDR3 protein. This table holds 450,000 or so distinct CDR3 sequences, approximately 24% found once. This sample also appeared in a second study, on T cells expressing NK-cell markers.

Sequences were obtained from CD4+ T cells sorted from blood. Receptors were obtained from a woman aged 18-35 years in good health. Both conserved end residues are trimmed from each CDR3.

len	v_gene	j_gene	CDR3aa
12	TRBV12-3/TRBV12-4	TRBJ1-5	ASSFSGADQPQH
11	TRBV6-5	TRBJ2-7	ASSYSPASEQY
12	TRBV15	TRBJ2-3	ATSGIAGTDTQY
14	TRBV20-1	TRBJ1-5	SAGGRTGVRGQPQH
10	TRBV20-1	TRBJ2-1	SARARAEEQF
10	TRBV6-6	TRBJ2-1	ASATTSTKQF
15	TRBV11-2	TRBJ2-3	ASSALPPSGSADTQY
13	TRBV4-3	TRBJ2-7	ASSQPRTVDYEQY
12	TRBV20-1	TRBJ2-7	SARWPAPPYEQY
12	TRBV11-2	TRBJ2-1	ASSGGGDYNEQF
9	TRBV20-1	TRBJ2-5	SAREGKTQY
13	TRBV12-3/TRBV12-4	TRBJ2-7	ASSPGTLRPYEQY
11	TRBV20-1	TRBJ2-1	SAPGEGFGEQF
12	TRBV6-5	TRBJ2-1	ASRSSAANNEQF
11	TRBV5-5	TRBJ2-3	ASSSRETDTQY
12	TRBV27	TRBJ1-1	ASSLLGRKTEAF
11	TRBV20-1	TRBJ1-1	SASRTGNTEAF
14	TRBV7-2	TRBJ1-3	ASSLASGYTGNTIY
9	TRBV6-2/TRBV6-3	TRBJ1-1	ASSYRLEAF
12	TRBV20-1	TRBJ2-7	SARVGTSPTEQY
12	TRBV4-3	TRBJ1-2	ASSQAGRAAGYT
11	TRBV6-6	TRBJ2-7	ASRPGGPYEQY
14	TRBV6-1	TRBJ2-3	ARGRGLAGGTDTQY